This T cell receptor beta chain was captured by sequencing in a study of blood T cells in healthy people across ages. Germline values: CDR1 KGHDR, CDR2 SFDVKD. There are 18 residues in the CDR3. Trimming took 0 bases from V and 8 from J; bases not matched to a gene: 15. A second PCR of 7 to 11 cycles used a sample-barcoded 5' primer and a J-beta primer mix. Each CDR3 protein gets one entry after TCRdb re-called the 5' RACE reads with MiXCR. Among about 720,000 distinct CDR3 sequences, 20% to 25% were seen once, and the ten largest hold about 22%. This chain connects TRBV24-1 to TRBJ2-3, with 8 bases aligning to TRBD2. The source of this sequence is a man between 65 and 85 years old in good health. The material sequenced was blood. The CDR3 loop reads CATSDLTPASGPPGTQYF. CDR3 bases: TGTGCCACCAGTGATTTGACCCCGGCTAGCGGGCCCCCAGGTACGCAGTATTTT.